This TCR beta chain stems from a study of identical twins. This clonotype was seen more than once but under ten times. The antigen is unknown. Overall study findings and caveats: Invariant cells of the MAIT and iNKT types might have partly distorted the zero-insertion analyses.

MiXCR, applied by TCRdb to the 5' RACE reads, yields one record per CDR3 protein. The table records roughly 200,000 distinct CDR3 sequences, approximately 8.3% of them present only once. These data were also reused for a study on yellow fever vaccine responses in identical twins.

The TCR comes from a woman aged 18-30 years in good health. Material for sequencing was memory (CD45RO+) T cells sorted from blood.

The DNA for the CDR3 is TGCGCCAGCAGCCAAGGGGGACAGGGCGCGAACACCGGGGAGCTGTTTTTT. As protein: CASSQGGQGANTGELFF. The V and J genes are TRBV4-3 and TRBJ2-2, with 9 bases matching TRBD1. CDR3 length: 17 amino acids. The germline CDR1 and CDR2 sequences are LGHNA and YSLEER. With 1 base clipped from V and 0 bases from J, the junction kept 3 bases outside the gene matches.